This paragraph reports one TCR beta chain. Its antigen specificity is not known. It has no much larger one-base neighbor in the sample; base qualities were not kept. The source of the sample is a study of blood T cell repertoires in COVID-19 (dated by TCRdb to about 2020). Describing the broader study: Samples from collaborators originated in the United States, Italy and Spain and spanned both the acute and convalescent phases of COVID-19. The prospective study material was composed of cDNA or gDNA derived from T cells, B-cell-depleted T cells, or PBMCs. Deeply sampled blood TCRbeta repertoires from subjects exposed to, actively infected with, or recovered from COVID-19 were included in the dataset. The repertoires were released in a freely available public database meant as a resource for research on the immune response to SARS-CoV-2. Samples were obtained from the ongoing ImmuneRACE study (first 160 participants) and from over 1,000 subjects provided by 6 global collaborators. Sample metadata almost always included a de-identified subject ID, COVID-19 status, age in years and sex. Where available, HLA class I and class II types were taken from metadata supplied by the sample provider and were not determined by assay-based typing. General study outcomes and caveats: The amount of clinical and demographic metadata varied by source and participant and was provided uncurated.

Each collaborating institution followed its own protocols to collect whole blood in K2EDTA tubes. For TCRbeta analysis, collaborators shipped samples as frozen whole blood, isolated PBMCs, or DNA extracted from either of those sample types. TCRbeta CDR3 regions were amplified from genomic DNA using the immunoSEQ Assay, a bias-controlled multiplex PCR. The authors' pipeline ran thus. The number of nucleated cells in each sample was estimated from the amplification of reference gene primers within the assay. Sequence reads were collapsed and filtered to measure the absolute abundance of every unique TCRbeta CDR3 rearrangement. For each sample, productive Simpson clonality was calculated as the square root of Simpson's diversity index across productive rearrangements. The source is immuneACCESS, and TCRdb retained only in-frame sequences with V and J called. Part of the clones is not carried over; for the studies checked, unresolved V genes explain less than half of this, and the remainder is unexplained. V, J and clone size are those of that table, while D and trimming were read from the DNA. This sample gives roughly 120,000 clones in total; 60% to 85% of them show up just once. Of the sample, 2% to 2.5% falls within the top ten clones.

Trimming costs V 2 bases and J 7 bases, and their ends lie 11 bases apart. Spanning cysteine to phenylalanine, the CDR3 consists of 13 amino acids. Only the CDR3 DNA is retained, 39 bases long and in frame from the first base. CDR1 and CDR2, looked up from the germline V gene, are MNHEY and SVGEGT. Specimen: peripheral blood. The receptor chain draws on TRBV6-2 or TRBV6-3 and TRBJ1-1; tentative D gene TRBD1, with 5 bases matching. The source of this sequence is a man aged 65 to 79 with acute or convalescent COVID-19. The DNA is as follows: TGTGCCAGCAGTTACAAAGGGGTAGGTGAAGCTTTCTTT. The encoded protein is CASSYKGVGEAFF.